Detailed here is one T cell receptor beta chain. What it binds is not known. The CDR3 is 12 residues long. V lost 5 bases to trimming and J lost 1 base, with 6 bases between them. Germline V gene sequence: CDR1 MGHDK, CDR2 SYGVNS. These data originate in a study of OX40 agonist ivuxolimab in advanced cancers. Overall study: Ivuxolimab, an agonistic anti-OX40 (CD134) antibody, was given to patients. Participants, approximately 81% male, averaged around 64 years of age, ranging from 23 to 79.

Study observations and caveats: CD4+ and CD8+ blood T cells expanded clonally by week 6 at 0.1 to 3.0 mg/kg.

Here immunoSEQ multiplex PCR was the method, and the copy in TCRdb shows in-frame clones only, minus some. The sample consists of under 85,000 clones, 75% to 90% of them appearing once. V usage is TRBV25-1 and J usage is TRBJ2-7; unclear D gene. The origin of this receptor is an adult with an advanced solid tumor such as melanoma, head and neck, liver or kidney cancer. Sequences were derived from CD4+ or CD8+ T cells sorted from blood, sampled in a trial of the OX40 agonist ivuxolimab. CDR3: CASSSDSYEQYF. In DNA form, the CDR3 reads TGTGCCAGCAGTTCGGATTCCTACGAGCAGTACTTC.